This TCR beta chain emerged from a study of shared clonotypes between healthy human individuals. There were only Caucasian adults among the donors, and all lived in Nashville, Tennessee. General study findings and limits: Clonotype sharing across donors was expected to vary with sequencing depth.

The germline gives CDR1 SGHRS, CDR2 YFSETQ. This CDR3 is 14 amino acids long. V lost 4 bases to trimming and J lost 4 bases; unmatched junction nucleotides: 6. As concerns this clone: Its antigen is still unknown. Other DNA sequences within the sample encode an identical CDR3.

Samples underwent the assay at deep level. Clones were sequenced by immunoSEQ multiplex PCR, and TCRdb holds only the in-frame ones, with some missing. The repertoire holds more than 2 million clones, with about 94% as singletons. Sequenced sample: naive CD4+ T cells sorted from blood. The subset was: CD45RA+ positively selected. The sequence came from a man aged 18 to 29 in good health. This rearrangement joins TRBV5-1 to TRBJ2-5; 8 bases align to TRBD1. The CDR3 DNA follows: TGCGCCAGCAGCATAGGACAGGGTCGAGAGACCCAGTACTTC. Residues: CASSIGQGRETQYF.